The rows below give T cell receptor beta chains drawn from one sample of a study of T cells in Graves' hyperthyroidism and ophthalmopathy. One entry per CDR3 protein, called by TCRdb with MiXCR from the multiplex PCR reads. The data contain roughly 800,000 distinct CDR3 sequences, 35% to 40% of them singletons. The sequenced material came from blood. All receptors come from a man in his late teens or twenties with Graves' hyperthyroidism. The CDR3 runs from the conserved cysteine through the conserved F or W. The D gene is left open where the match is weak. Clone size is not always given. Where it is, it says once, few, many or a class for expanded clones.

V,size,J,D,CDR3,DNA
TRBV19,NA,TRBJ1-2,NA,CASIGHRGNGYTF,TGTGCCAGTATCGGCCACCGAGGGAATGGCTACACCTTC
TRBV19,many,TRBJ1-3,NA,CASSIAGAGPGNTIYF,TGTGCCAGTAGTATAGCTGGAGCAGGCCCTGGAAACACCATATATTTT
TRBV19,NA,TRBJ2-7,TRBD2,CASSPGRGLYEQYF,TGTGCCAGTAGTCCCGGGAGGGGCCTCTACGAGCAGTACTTC
TRBV20-1,many,TRBJ2-5,NA,CSANGVQTQYF,TGCAGTGCTAATGGGGTACAGACCCAGTACTTC
TRBV25-1,NA,TRBJ1-6,TRBD1,CASSLTGGRDSPLHF,TGTGCCAGCAGCCTGACAGGGGGCCGGGATTCACCCCTCCACTTT
TRBV7-2,many,TRBJ2-7,NA,CASSLGGTSWEQYF,TGTGCCAGCAGCTTAGGCGGGACGTCTTGGGAGCAGTACTTC
TRBV13,few,TRBJ2-7,NA,CASSLETTGEQYF,TGTGCCAGCAGCTTAGAGACTACGGGGGAGCAGTACTTC
TRBV29-1,many,TRBJ2-7,NA,CSVGVEGYYEQYF,TGCAGCGTTGGAGTAGAGGGTTACTACGAGCAGTACTTC
TRBV6-1,once,TRBJ2-7,NA,CASKGGAGATYEQYF,TGTGCCAGCAAAGGGGGGGCGGGGGCCACCTACGAGCAGTACTTC
TRBV10-3,many,TRBJ1-2,TRBD1,CAIIGGTGGYTF,TGTGCCATCATCGGAGGGACAGGCGGCTACACCTTC
TRBV19,NA,TRBJ2-7,TRBD1,CASSKTGGPEQYF,TGTGCCAGTAGTAAGACAGGGGGCCCCGAGCAGTACTTC
TRBV29-1,NA,TRBJ2-2,TRBD1,CSAGQGGSTGELFF,TGCAGCGCAGGACAGGGGGGAAGCACCGGGGAGCTGTTTTTT
TRBV2,many,TRBJ1-2,NA,CASSEGRYGYTF,TGTGCCAGCAGTGAAGGGCGCTATGGCTACACCTTC
TRBV13,NA,TRBJ1-1,NA,CASSSDTRNTEAFF,TGTGCCAGCAGTTCAGACACCCGGAACACTGAAGCTTTCTTT
TRBV25-1,many,TRBJ1-1,NA,CASSEYEAVEAFF,TGTGCCAGCAGTGAATATGAGGCTGTTGAAGCTTTCTTT
TRBV29-1,few,TRBJ2-2,TRBD2,CSGLAENTGELFF,TGCAGCGGACTAGCGGAGAACACCGGGGAGCTGTTTTTT
TRBV5-1,few,TRBJ1-4,NA,CASSIGAVNEKLFF,TGCGCCAGCAGCATAGGGGCGGTTAATGAAAAACTGTTTTTT
TRBV6-2/TRBV6-3,NA,TRBJ2-5,TRBD1,CASRGQLETQYF,TGTGCCAGCAGGGGACAGTTGGAGACCCAGTACTTC
TRBV5-1,NA,TRBJ1-4,TRBD1,CASSPDRATEKLFF,TGCGCCAGCAGCCCTGACAGGGCGACTGAAAAACTGTTTTTT
TRBV18,NA,TRBJ1-5,NA,CASSPGDLNQPQHF,TGTGCCAGCTCACCTGGAGACCTCAATCAGCCCCAGCATTTT
TRBV3-1,few,TRBJ1-5,NA,CASSQETVYQPQHF,TGTGCCAGCAGCCAGGAAACCGTCTATCAGCCCCAGCATTTT
TRBV9,NA,TRBJ1-1,NA,CASTRLHTEAFF,TGTGCCAGCACGAGGTTGCACACTGAAGCTTTCTTT
TRBV20-1,NA,TRBJ1-5,NA,CSARGTSGQETQHF,TGCAGTGCTAGGGGGACTAGCGGGCAAGAGACCCAGCATTTT
TRBV12-3/TRBV12-4,NA,TRBJ1-1,NA,CASSQDTGGNTEAFF,TGTGCCAGCAGCCAAGATACGGGGGGGAACACTGAAGCTTTCTTT
TRBV4-1,NA,TRBJ1-2,NA,CASSYPGISNGYTF,TGCGCCAGCAGCTACCCAGGGATTAGTAATGGCTACACCTTC
TRBV29-1,NA,TRBJ1-2,NA,CSVGFGGRETYGYTF,TGCAGCGTTGGATTCGGGGGCCGGGAGACTTATGGCTACACCTTC
TRBV29-1,many,TRBJ1-1,TRBD1,CSGDQGGNTEAFF,TGCAGCGGGGATCAGGGGGGGAACACTGAAGCTTTCTTT
TRBV10-2,many,TRBJ2-6,TRBD1,CASSVYSGGGANVLTF,TGCGCCAGCAGTGTTTATTCAGGGGGTGGGGCCAACGTCCTGACTTTC
TRBV4-1,NA,TRBJ1-4,NA,CASSQVLEKLFF,TGCGCCAGCAGCCAGGTCCTTGAAAAACTGTTTTTT
TRBV20-1,few,TRBJ2-7,NA,CSAGDSRSYEQYF,TGCAGTGCTGGGGACTCGCGCTCCTACGAGCAGTACTTC
TRBV29-1,NA,TRBJ2-5,NA,CSVLALQETQYF,TGCAGCGTTCTAGCCCTACAAGAGACCCAGTACTTC
TRBV12-3/TRBV12-4,NA,TRBJ2-7,TRBD2,CASSPKGLAGVYEQYF,TGTGCCAGCTCACCTAAGGGACTAGCGGGGGTCTACGAGCAGTACTTC
TRBV29-1,many,TRBJ1-1,NA,CSVLIGENTEAFF,TGCAGCGTCCTCATCGGAGAGAACACTGAAGCTTTCTTT
TRBV10-3,NA,TRBJ1-3,NA,CATADSGGVNTIYF,TGTGCCACCGCAGACAGCGGGGGGGTCAACACCATATATTTT
TRBV7-9,NA,TRBJ1-2,NA,CAGSLEGRGYTF,TGTGCCGGCAGCTTAGAGGGTCGTGGCTACACCTTC
TRBV20-1,NA,TRBJ2-7,NA,CSASPGVAYEQYF,TGCAGTGCTAGTCCTGGTGTAGCCTACGAGCAGTACTTC
TRBV7-9,NA,TRBJ2-3,NA,CASSSTEQGPADTQYF,TGTGCCAGCAGCTCGACTGAACAGGGCCCAGCAGATACGCAGTATTTT
TRBV5-1,many,TRBJ1-1,TRBD1,CASSLRTGGISRTEAFF,TGCGCCAGCAGCTTGAGGACAGGGGGTATCAGTAGGACTGAAGCTTTCTTT
TRBV7-2,NA,TRBJ2-7,NA,CASSFRQATTFGQYF,TGTGCCAGCAGCTTCAGACAGGCGACTACGTTTGGGCAGTACTTC
TRBV6-6,NA,TRBJ1-3,NA,CASSYSQGTYPGNTIYF,TGTGCCAGCAGTTACTCCCAGGGAACTTATCCTGGAAACACCATATATTTT
TRBV29-1,many,TRBJ2-7,NA,CSVAYRSYEQYF,TGCAGCGTGGCTTACAGGTCCTACGAGCAGTACTTC
TRBV6-6,NA,TRBJ1-3,NA,CASSRLNSGNTIYF,TGTGCCAGCAGCAGGTTGAACTCTGGAAACACCATATATTTT
TRBV2,many,TRBJ1-4,NA,CASSVAGIEKLFF,TGTGCCAGCAGTGTGGCAGGGATTGAAAAACTGTTTTTT
TRBV7-2,NA,TRBJ2-7,TRBD2,CASSPLAGPFYEQYF,TGTGCCAGCAGCCCCCTAGCGGGACCATTCTACGAGCAGTACTTC
TRBV7-8,NA,TRBJ2-5,TRBD1,CASSSPTGWETQYF,TGTGCCAGCAGCTCGCCGACAGGGTGGGAGACCCAGTACTTC
TRBV2,NA,TRBJ1-1,TRBD1,CASNAGGYTEAFF,TGTGCCAGCAATGCAGGGGGCTACACTGAAGCTTTCTTT